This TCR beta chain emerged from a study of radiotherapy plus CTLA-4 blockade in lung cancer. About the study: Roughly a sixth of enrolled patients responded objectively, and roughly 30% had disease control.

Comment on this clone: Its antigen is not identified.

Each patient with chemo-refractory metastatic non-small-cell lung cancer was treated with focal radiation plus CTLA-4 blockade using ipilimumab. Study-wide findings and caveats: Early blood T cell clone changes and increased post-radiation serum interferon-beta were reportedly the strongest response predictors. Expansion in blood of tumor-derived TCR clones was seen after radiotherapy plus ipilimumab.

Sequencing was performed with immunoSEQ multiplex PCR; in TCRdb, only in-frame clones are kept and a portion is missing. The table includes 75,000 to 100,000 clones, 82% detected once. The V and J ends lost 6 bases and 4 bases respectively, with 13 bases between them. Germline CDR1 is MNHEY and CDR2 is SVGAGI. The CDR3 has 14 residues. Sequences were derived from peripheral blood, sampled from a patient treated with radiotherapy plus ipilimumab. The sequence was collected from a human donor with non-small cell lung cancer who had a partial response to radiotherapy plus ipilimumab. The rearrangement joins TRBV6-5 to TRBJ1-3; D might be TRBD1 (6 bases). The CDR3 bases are TGTGCCAGCAGCCCCCAGGGGTACGGAAACACCATATATTTT. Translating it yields CASSPQGYGNTIYF.